This T cell receptor (beta chain) is drawn from a study of OX40 agonist ivuxolimab in advanced cancers. This clone was counted a single time. The CDR3 consists of 16 residues. Trimming cost V 2 bases and J 4 bases; bases outside gene matches: 5. From germline, CDR1 is LNHDA and CDR2 SQIVND (reference sequence). Assay: immunoSEQ multiplex PCR; the TCRdb copy retains only in-frame clones and omits some. The table records nearly 50,000 clones, around 86% of them present only once. This receptor was obtained from an adult with an advanced solid tumor such as melanoma, head and neck, liver or kidney cancer. The gene calls are TRBV19 and TRBJ2-1; 10 positions agree with TRBD2. The input for sequencing was CD4+ or CD8+ T cells sorted from blood, taken in a trial of the OX40 agonist ivuxolimab. The CDR3 region is CASSIPLAGTYNEQFF. Written as DNA, the CDR3 is TGTGCCAGTAGTATACCACTAGCGGGGACTTACAATGAGCAGTTCTTC.